A selection of T cell receptor beta chains follows, all from one sample in a study of T cells after yellow fever vaccination. TCRdb reanalysed the 5' RACE reads using MiXCR and keeps one entry per CDR3 protein. The sample carries 300,000 to 400,000 distinct CDR3 sequences, 8.7% recorded once. The sample consisted of PBMCs, taken on the day of the first yellow fever vaccination. The receptor source for this set is a man younger than 35 who received the YFV17D yellow fever vaccine. The CDR3 runs from the conserved cysteine through the conserved F or W. A D gene is named only where the DNA matches it firmly. Size is omitted from some rows. Given values are once, few, many or a class for expanded clones.

j_call,d_call,v_call,clone_size,cdr3_nt,cdr3_aa
TRBJ2-1,TRBD1,TRBV4-3,many,TGCGCCAGCAGCGTACAGGGGCGCGGGAATGAGCAGTTCTTC,CASSVQGRGNEQFF
TRBJ2-1,TRBD1,TRBV7-9,many,TGTGCCAGCAGCCCGGACAGGGCTAGGGGCAATGAGCAGTTCTTC,CASSPDRARGNEQFF
TRBJ2-2,TRBD1,TRBV7-2,few,TGTGCCAGCAGCTTGACAGGGGGGGGCGGGGAGCTGTTTTTT,CASSLTGGGGELFF
TRBJ1-5,TRBD1,TRBV20-1,-,TGCAGTGCGACGGACAGGGAGATACAGCCCCAGCATTTT,CSATDREIQPQHF
TRBJ2-5,-,TRBV5-1,-,TGCGCCAGCAGCTTGGAGCTGGGGCGAGAGACCCAGTACTTC,CASSLELGRETQYF
TRBJ2-2,-,TRBV5-1,few,TGCGCCAGCAGCTTGCGGTCGTTAGGGCAGACCGGGGAGCTGTTTTTT,CASSLRSLGQTGELFF
TRBJ1-1,-,TRBV5-1,many,TGCGCCAGCAGCTTGGCAGAATACACTGAAGCTTTCTTT,CASSLAEYTEAFF
TRBJ2-3,-,TRBV6-5,few,TGTGCCAGCATCGGGGGAGATACGCAGTATTTT,CASIGGDTQYF
TRBJ1-2,-,TRBV19,few,TGTGCCAGTAGTAGGCGAAGACAGCTCTATGGCTACACCTTC,CASSRRRQLYGYTF
TRBJ2-1,-,TRBV7-9,few,TGTGCCAGCAGCCCCCTACTCCTGGGGTTCTCCTACAATGAGCAGTTCTTC,CASSPLLLGFSYNEQFF
TRBJ1-5,TRBD1,TRBV12-3/TRBV12-4,-,TGTGCCAGCAGGGGACAGGGCGAGCAGCCCCAGCATTTT,CASRGQGEQPQHF
TRBJ1-5,TRBD1,TRBV7-3,few,TGTGCCAGCAGCTTAATAAGACCTCGGAAAGGACAGGGACTTTTGTCGTTCGCGCCCCAGCATTTT,CASSLIRPRKGQGLLSFAPQHF
TRBJ1-4,-,TRBV2,few,TGTGCCAGCAGTGAAGGTGGGGGAATAGGTCTGTTTTTT,CASSEGGGIGLFF
TRBJ1-4,-,TRBV5-1,few,TGCGCCAGCAGCGCCCCCAAGGACGTGGGGGCGGATGAAAAACTGTTTTTT,CASSAPKDVGADEKLFF
TRBJ1-2,-,TRBV4-1,few,TGCGCCAGCAGCCAAGATTACCACCCCGCCTATGGCTACACCTTC,CASSQDYHPAYGYTF
TRBJ1-2,-,TRBV7-9,-,TGTGCCAGCAGCAGCGCTCCCGGGGCTTTTCCCTATGGCTACACCTTC,CASSSAPGAFPYGYTF
TRBJ1-1,-,TRBV7-3,many,TGTGCCAGCAGCTTAAATTGGAACACTGAAGCTTTCTTT,CASSLNWNTEAFF
TRBJ2-5,TRBD2,TRBV5-1,-,TGCGCCAGCAGCTGGAGAACCGGGGCGGGGGGGGAAGAGACCCAGTACTTC,CASSWRTGAGGEETQYF
TRBJ1-1,TRBD1,TRBV5-1,few,TGCGCCAGCAGCTTGGTCGACAGGGGGAACACTGAAGCTTTCTTT,CASSLVDRGNTEAFF
TRBJ2-1,-,TRBV6-5,-,TGTGCCAGCAGTTACGGGATGAGGTACAATGAGCAGTTCTTC,CASSYGMRYNEQFF
TRBJ2-3,-,TRBV9,few,TGTGCCAGCAGCCGGAACAGGGAAGTGGCGCAGTATTTT,CASSRNREVAQYF
TRBJ2-2,TRBD2,TRBV5-1,many,TGCGCCAGCAGCTTGACTAGCGGAGACACCGGGGAGCTGTTTTTT,CASSLTSGDTGELFF
TRBJ2-2,-,TRBV7-9,many,TGTGCCAGCAGCTTAGACACCGTGAACACCGGGGAGCTGTTTTTT,CASSLDTVNTGELFF
TRBJ2-5,-,TRBV7-2,-,TGTGCCAGCAGCTTAGTGGGGGCAGGACACCAAGAGACCCAGTACTTC,CASSLVGAGHQETQYF
TRBJ2-1,-,TRBV19,many,TGTGCCAGTAGTACAGAGGGCCGTGAGCAGTTCTTC,CASSTEGREQFF
TRBJ2-2,-,TRBV5-1,-,TGCGCCAGCAGCCCGAGACAGGTCACGAACACCGGGGAGCTGTTTTTT,CASSPRQVTNTGELFF
TRBJ2-3,-,TRBV7-2,-,TGTGCCAGCCGACTACAGCTCACAGATACGCAGTATTTT,CASRLQLTDTQYF
TRBJ1-1,-,TRBV15,-,TGTGCCACCAGCAGAGAAATTGATTTGAACACTGAAGCTTTCTTT,CATSREIDLNTEAFF
TRBJ1-2,TRBD1,TRBV18,-,TGTGCCAGCTCGCGGGACAGAGTCTATGGCTACACCTTC,CASSRDRVYGYTF
TRBJ2-1,-,TRBV6-2/TRBV6-3,few,TGTGCCAGCAGTTACGGCAGGGCACCCTCCTACAATGAGCAGTTCTTC,CASSYGRAPSYNEQFF
TRBJ2-3,-,TRBV3-1,-,TGTGCCAGCAGCCAGCCAACGGGCGGGGATTACACAGATACGCAGTATTTT,CASSQPTGGDYTDTQYF
TRBJ1-1,-,TRBV3-1,-,TGTGCCAGCAGCCAAGATCCTAGTCCTGAAGCTTTCTTT,CASSQDPSPEAFF
TRBJ1-1,TRBD1,TRBV24-1,few,TGTGCCACCTCCACCGGACAGGGATATGACACTGAAGCTTTCTTT,CATSTGQGYDTEAFF
TRBJ2-5,TRBD2,TRBV24-1,-,TGTGCCACCAGTGATGTACTAGCGGGGGAGACCCAGTACTTC,CATSDVLAGETQYF
TRBJ1-4,-,TRBV4-3,few,TGCGCCAGCAGCCAAACTAAAGGGCCGGATGAAAAACTGTTTTTT,CASSQTKGPDEKLFF
TRBJ1-1,-,TRBV29-1,-,TGCAGCGTTGAATCTGCGGCCCCGAACACTGAAGCTTTCTTT,CSVESAAPNTEAFF
TRBJ2-2,TRBD1,TRBV15,many,TGTGCCACCAGCAGCGACAGGGTATCGAACACCGGGGAGCTGTTTTTT,CATSSDRVSNTGELFF
TRBJ2-7,-,TRBV6-2/TRBV6-3,many,TGTGCCAGCAGTTGGGGACTGAGACGCGAGCAGTACTTC,CASSWGLRREQYF
TRBJ2-4,-,TRBV24-1,many,TGTGCCACCAGTGATCCCCGGGGGAGAAACATTCAGTACTTC,CATSDPRGRNIQYF
TRBJ1-1,-,TRBV7-9,-,TGTGCCAGCAGCTTCTCGGATACGAACACTGAAGCTTTCTTT,CASSFSDTNTEAFF
TRBJ1-5,TRBD1,TRBV18,few,TGTGCCAGCTCACTCGGGGACAGAGGCTCCTTGCATTTT,CASSLGDRGSLHF
TRBJ2-7,-,TRBV4-1,few,TGCGCCAGCAGCCAACCTGCCAGGGGGGTGCGGGAGCAGTACTTC,CASSQPARGVREQYF
TRBJ1-1,-,TRBV4-3,-,TGCGCCAGCAGCCAAGGGTCAGGGCTATGGGTTGACACTGAAGCTTTCTTT,CASSQGSGLWVDTEAFF
TRBJ2-1,TRBD2,TRBV12-5,-,TGTGCTAGTGGTTTGGCCGGGACTAGCGGGGGCCAGGGGCATGAGCAGTTCTTC,CASGLAGTSGGQGHEQFF
TRBJ2-1,TRBD1,TRBV5-1,few,TGCGCCAGCAGCCCGGGACAGGGCATTCAGGATGAGCAGTTCTTC,CASSPGQGIQDEQFF
TRBJ1-1,-,TRBV7-2,-,TGTGCCAGCAGCAAGGGGGTGGGCAGGGCGAACACTGAAGCTTTCTTT,CASSKGVGRANTEAFF
TRBJ2-1,-,TRBV7-2,few,TGTGCCAGCAGCTTCACGACTAGCAATGAGCAGTTCTTC,CASSFTTSNEQFF
TRBJ2-3,TRBD1,TRBV7-3,many,TGTGCCAGCAGCTTACTGGGACAGGGAATTACAGATACGCAGTATTTT,CASSLLGQGITDTQYF
TRBJ1-5,-,TRBV3-1,few,TGTGCCAGCAGCCAAGAGCCGTTCAATCAGCCCCAGCATTTT,CASSQEPFNQPQHF
TRBJ2-3,-,TRBV29-1,few,TGCAGCGTTGAGGTTGGGGATAACACAGATACGCAGTATTTT,CSVEVGDNTDTQYF
TRBJ1-1,TRBD1,TRBV7-2,few,TGTGCCAGCAGCTTAGCCCCGGGACAGGGTAGATACACTGAAGCTTTCTTT,CASSLAPGQGRYTEAFF
TRBJ2-1,-,TRBV7-9,-,TGTGCCAGCAGCTACGCCAATGAGCAGTTCTTC,CASSYANEQFF
TRBJ1-1,-,TRBV10-2,-,TGCGCCAGCAGCGGGGGGGGACAGAACACTGAAGCTTTCTTT,CASSGGGQNTEAFF
TRBJ2-3,TRBD2,TRBV20-1,few,TGCAGTGCTGTAGCGGGGGGTAATGCAGATACGCAGTATTTT,CSAVAGGNADTQYF